These 26 T cell receptor beta chains came from one sample sequenced in a study of cytomegalovirus exposure and HLA in healthy donors. PCR employed 60 Vbeta and 13 Jbeta primers. The protocol was immunoSEQ multiplex PCR, while the TCRdb copy is restricted to in-frame clones and leaves out a portion. Its listing shows 160,000 or so clones. Sequencing was carried out using PBMCs. The source of these receptors is a man under 40 in good health and CMV-seronegative.

The chain has TRBV18 and TRBJ2-7; D gene ambiguous. The CDR3 is 12 amino acids. Germline loops: CDR1 KGHSH, CDR2 LQKENI. V dropped 4 bases and J dropped 7 bases, with 11 bases sitting between them. The CDR3 bases are TGTGCCAGCTCACAAAGAACGGAGGAGCAGTACTTC. Translation: CASSQRTEEQYF.

The chain couples TRBV5-1 to TRBJ1-1; TRBD1 matches 7 bases. V trimming: 5 bases; J trimming: 2 bases; junction bases outside the gene matches: 9. The CDR3 has 15 amino acids. CDR1 is SGHRS, CDR2 YFSETQ, per germline. CDR3 sequence reads: CASRGPRGPNTEAFF. In DNA form, the CDR3 reads TGCGCCAGCAGGGGGCCGAGGGGGCCTAACACTGAAGCTTTCTTT.

The V and J genes are TRBV14 and TRBJ2-7; 7 bases fit TRBD2. J was trimmed by 3 bases and V by 4 bases; bases with no gene match: 3. The CDR3 loop spans 13 amino acids. The V gene's germline CDR1 is SGHDN and CDR2 FVKESK. The CDR3 DNA follows: TGTGCCAGCAGCCTTGGGGGGGGCTACGAGCAGTACTTC. Protein: CASSLGGGYEQYF.

The chain has TRBV27 and TRBJ2-7; tentatively, D is TRBD1 (6 bases). V was shortened by 2 bases and J by 3 bases, with 11 bases between the two germline ends. CDR1 and CDR2 from the germline V gene are MNHEY and SMNVEV (reference sequence). The CDR3 consists of 14 residues. The CDR3 reads CASSLEQGVYEQYF. The CDR3 bases are TGTGCCAGCAGTTTAGAACAGGGTGTCTACGAGCAGTACTTC.

The V and J genes are TRBV21-1 and TRBJ2-7; the table calls TRBD1, which could not be checked here. TRBV21-1 is described as a pseudogene. This CDR3 has 12 residues. CDR3 nucleotides: TGTGCCAGCAACAGGGTACTCTACGAGCAGTACTTC. This translates into CASNRVLYEQYF.

The V gene is TRBV7-9, the J gene TRBJ2-5; 10 nucleotides agree with TRBD2. Germline V gene lookup returns CDR1 SEHNR and CDR2 FQNEAQ (reference sequence). This CDR3 has 14 amino acids. With V trimmed by 6 bases and J by 5 bases, 6 bases remained unmatched. CDR3 in amino acids: CASRSSGGRETQYF. Written as DNA, the CDR3 is TGTGCCAGCAGATCTAGCGGGGGCCGGGAGACCCAGTACTTC.

The rearrangement uses TRBV6-1 and TRBJ2-2, with D maybe TRBD2 (6 bases). The germline V gene encodes CDR1 MNHNS and CDR2 SASEGT. V lost 7 bases and J 3 bases, leaving 12 bases between the germline ends. CDR3 length: 14 amino acids. CDR3 sequence: CASKEGRHTGELFF. The CDR3, as DNA: TGTGCCAGCAAGGAGGGCCGGCACACCGGGGAGCTGTTTTTT.

This chain uses TRBV10-2 with TRBJ2-3, with 11 positions matching TRBD2. The trim removed 5 bases at V and 6 bases at J, leaving 7 bases unmatched. The CDR3 loop spans 15 amino acids. Germline CDR1 WSHSY, CDR2 SAAADI. The CDR3 sequence is CASSLIAGGPDTQYF. CDR3 sequence (DNA): TGCGCCAGCAGTTTAATAGCGGGAGGGCCGGATACGCAGTATTTT.

J is TRBJ2-5 and V is TRBV10-1; 7 positions agree with TRBD1. The J call may not be correct, given that the DNA end is closer to TRBJ2-7. The CDR3 totals 17 residues. Germline CDR1 reads WNHNN; CDR2 reads SYGVQD (reference sequence). As DNA, the CDR3 is TGCGCCAGCAGTGAGTACAAGACAGGGTTCACCCCCTACGAGCAGTACTTC. Translation gives CASSEYKTGFTPYEQYF.

This chain links TRBV9 with TRBJ1-1; 8 nucleotides agree with TRBD1. With V trimmed by 4 bases and J by 2 bases, 4 bases remained unmatched. The CDR3 has 14 amino acids. CDR1 is SGDLS, CDR2 YYNGEE, per germline. The CDR3 spells CASSTGQGNTEAFF. The CDR3 bases are TGTGCCAGCAGCACAGGACAGGGCAACACTGAAGCTTTCTTT.

The V gene is TRBV30, the J gene TRBJ1-1; TRBD1 matches at 8 bases. The CDR3 length is 12 residues. CDR1 GTSNPN and CDR2 SVGIG come from the germline V gene (reference sequence). V shed 5 bases, J shed 5 bases, and the junction held 4 bases outside the gene matches. The chain's CDR3 is CAWGQGWTEAFF. In nucleotides, the CDR3 is TGTGCCTGGGGACAGGGATGGACTGAAGCTTTCTTT.

The DNA for the CDR3 is TGTGCCAGCACCGGAATCCTAGCAACTAATGAAAAACTGTTTTTT. As protein: CASTGILATNEKLFF. The V gene is TRBV2, the J gene TRBJ1-4, with no clear D. The CDR3 is 15 amino acids. Trimming cost V 7 bases and J 0 bases, with 12 bases left between them. Germline loops: CDR1 SNHLY, CDR2 FYNNEI.

J is TRBJ2-7 and V is TRBV30, with TRBD1 matching over 7 bases. After removal of 4 bases from V and 3 bases from J, the junction contained 3 bases not matched to a gene. The germline V gene has CDR1 GTSNPN and CDR2 SVGIG (reference sequence). This CDR3 has 12 residues. The CDR3 DNA reads TGTGCCTGGACGACAGGGAACTACGAGCAGTACTTC. Protein: CAWTTGNYEQYF.

CDR3 protein: CASSGGETQYF. The CDR3 nucleotides read TGTGCCTCTTCAGGGGGAGAGACCCAGTACTTC. This rearrangement joins TRBV30 to TRBJ2-5, with 7 positions matching TRBD1. V dropped 7 bases and J dropped 4; count of bases not matched to a gene: 3. CDR1 is GTSNPN and CDR2 is SVGIG in the germline V gene (reference sequence). This CDR3 has 11 amino acids.

The V call is TRBV10-3, the J call TRBJ1-2; 8 positions match TRBD1. Germline V gene lookup returns CDR1 ENHRY and CDR2 SYGVKD. V gave up 10 bases and J gave up 2 bases; unmatched junction bases: 12. CDR3 length equals 15 residues. The chain's CDR3 is CATRDRGGSNYGYTF. For the CDR3, the DNA is TGTGCCACCCGCGACAGGGGAGGCTCGAACTATGGCTACACCTTC.

The V and J genes are TRBV2 and TRBJ1-2; TRBD1 agrees at 9 bases. The germline CDR1 and CDR2 sequences are SNHLY and FYNNEI. The V and J ends lost 4 bases and 8 bases, in that order; junction bases with no gene match: 8. The length of the CDR3 is 14 residues. CDR3 in DNA: TGTGCCAGCAGTGCGGGACAGGGAAGCTGGGGCTACACCTTC. This sequence encodes CASSAGQGSWGYTF.

The chain recombines TRBV19 with TRBJ2-7; perhaps TRBD2 as D (6 bases). The CDR3 length is 11 residues. Deletions cut 9 bases from V and 3 bases from J, with 9 bases between. In germline, CDR1 is LNHDA, CDR2 SQIVND (reference sequence). Here the CDR3 reads CASMEGYEQYF. CDR3 in DNA: TGTGCCAGCATGGAGGGCTACGAGCAGTACTTC. Together with reference TRBV19 and TRBJ2-7, the CDR3 gives the full variable domain: DGGITQSPKYLFRKEGQNVTLSCEQNLNHDAMYWYRQDPGQGLRLIYYSQIVNDFQKGDIAEGYSVSREKKESFPLTVTSAQKNPTAFYLCASMEGYEQYFGPGTRLTVT.

V is TRBV5-1 and J is TRBJ2-3, with no clear D. Deletions cut 0 bases from V and 4 bases from J, with 9 bases between. Germline V CDR1 and CDR2: SGHRS, YFSETQ. The CDR3 has 14 amino acids. The CDR3 bases are TGCGCCAGCAGCTTGGATCCTAGTTCAGATACGCAGTATTTT. Protein: CASSLDPSSDTQYF. The full variable domain, with the rest looked up from reference TRBV5-1 and TRBJ2-3, is KAGVTQTPRYLIKTRGQQVTLSCSPISGHRSVSWYQQTPGQGLQFLFEYFSETQRNKGNFPGRFSGRQFSNSRSEMNVSTLELGDSALYLCASSLDPSSDTQYFGPGTRLTVL.

The chain's CDR3 is CASSYTASSYNEQFF. CDR3 DNA: TGTGCCAGCAGTTACACGGCTAGCTCCTACAATGAGCAGTTCTTC. V gene TRBV6-6 combines with J gene TRBJ2-1; D gene uncertain. Trimming took 2 bases from V and 0 from J, leaving 8 bases between them. Germline lookup yields CDR1 MNHNY and CDR2 SVGAGI (reference sequence). CDR3 length equals 15 residues.

This chain joins TRBV10-3 and TRBJ2-2, with 8 bases lining up with TRBD2. The V and J ends lost 8 bases and 6 bases, in that order; junction bases with no gene match: 8. CDR1 ENHRY and CDR2 SYGVKD come from the germline V gene. The CDR3 runs to 14 residues. CDR3: CAIGGSGIAGELFF. CDR3 DNA sequence: TGTGCCATCGGGGGTAGCGGGATTGCCGGGGAGCTGTTTTTT.

The chain has TRBV6-1 and TRBJ1-1; possible D gene TRBD1, 5 bases. CDR3 length equals 16 residues. In germline, CDR1 is MNHNS, CDR2 SASEGT. The V end was cut by 3 bases, the J end by 6 bases, with 20 bases between. CDR3 sequence: CASSDPRGGREAEAFF. The CDR3 DNA reads as TGTGCCAGCAGTGATCCTCGTGGGGGGAGGGAGGCTGAAGCTTTCTTT.

This chain connects TRBV9 to TRBJ1-3; 8 nucleotides match TRBD1. V was pared by 4 bases and J by 0 bases, with 9 bases of the junction left unmatched. CDR3 length: 17 amino acids. Germline V gene data show CDR1 as SGDLS and CDR2 as YYNGEE. This CDR3 reads CASSTSTGAFSGNTIYF. The CDR3, as DNA: TGTGCCAGCAGCACCTCGACAGGGGCCTTCTCTGGAAACACCATATATTTT.

The rearrangement uses TRBV5-5 and TRBJ1-1; possibly TRBD1 for D (6 bases). The CDR3 has 16 residues. Trimming removed 0 bases from V and 0 bases from J, with 12 bases in between. Germline-derived CDR1 and CDR2 are SGHKS and YYEKEE (reference sequence). CDR3 nucleotides: TGTGCCAGCAGCTTGGCCCCCCAGGGGATGAACACTGAAGCTTTCTTT. Its translation: CASSLAPQGMNTEAFF.

This chain links TRBV15 with TRBJ2-2; tentative D call: TRBD1 (6 bases). The CDR3 runs 14 residues. The V and J ends lost 1 base and 7 bases respectively, with 10 bases between them. Per the germline V gene, CDR1 is LNHNV and CDR2 is YYDKDF (reference sequence). DNA of the CDR3: TGTGCCACCAGCAGAGGGCAGGGGAACGGGGAGCTGTTTTTT. This sequence encodes CATSRGQGNGELFF.

This rearrangement joins TRBV7-2 to TRBJ2-5, with 7 bases matching TRBD2. CDR3 length equals 13 residues. With 1 base clipped from V and 5 bases from J, the junction kept 1 base outside the gene matches. Looked up from germline, CDR1 is SGHTA and CDR2 is FQGNSA. The CDR3 here is CASSLVGGETQYF. The CDR3 DNA sequence: TGTGCCAGCAGCTTAGTGGGGGGGGAGACCCAGTACTTC.

By frequency, this clone is medium-sized. The chain combines TRBV5-4 with TRBJ2-7, with TRBD1 matching 11 bases. J lost 4 bases, V lost 0 bases, and 3 bases had no gene match. Germline V gene sequence: CDR1 SGHNT, CDR2 YYREEE (reference sequence). This CDR3 spans 15 amino acids. CDR3 nucleotide sequence: TGTGCCAGCAGCTTGGCGGGACAGGGGGGTTACGAGCAGTACTTC. Its protein product is CASSLAGQGGYEQYF.